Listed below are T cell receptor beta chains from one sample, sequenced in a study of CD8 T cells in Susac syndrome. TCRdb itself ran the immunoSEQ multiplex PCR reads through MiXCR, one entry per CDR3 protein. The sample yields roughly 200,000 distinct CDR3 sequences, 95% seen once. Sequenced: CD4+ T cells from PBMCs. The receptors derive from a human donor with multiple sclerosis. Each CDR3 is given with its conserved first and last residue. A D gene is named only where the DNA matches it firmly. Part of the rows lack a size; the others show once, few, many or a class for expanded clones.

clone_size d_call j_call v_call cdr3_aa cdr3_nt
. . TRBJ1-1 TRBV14 CASSPIAFGEAFF TGTGCCAGCAGTCCCATCGCGTTCGGTGAAGCTTTCTTT
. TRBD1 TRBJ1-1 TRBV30 CAWSRTGETEAFF TGTGCCTGGAGTCGGACAGGGGAGACTGAAGCTTTCTTT
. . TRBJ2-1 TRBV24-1 CATSARAYNEQFF TGTGCCACCAGTGCCCGGGCGTACAATGAGCAGTTCTTC
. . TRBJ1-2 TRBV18 CASSPGQWDYGYTF TGTGCCAGCTCACCAGGGCAGTGGGACTATGGCTACACCTTC
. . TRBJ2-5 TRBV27 CASSRTGTLETQYF TGTGCCAGCAGTCGAACAGGGACATTAGAGACCCAGTACTTC
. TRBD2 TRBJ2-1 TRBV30 CAWSTVLAGGREQFF TGTGCCTGGAGTACGGTACTAGCGGGGGGGAGAGAGCAGTTCTTC
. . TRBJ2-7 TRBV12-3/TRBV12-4 CASRGSRTEQYF TGTGCCAGCAGGGGGTCCCGGACCGAGCAGTACTTC
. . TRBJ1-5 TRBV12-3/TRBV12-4 CASSPRQVEGDQPQHF TGTGCCAGCAGCCCTCGACAGGTTGAAGGCGATCAGCCCCAGCATTTT
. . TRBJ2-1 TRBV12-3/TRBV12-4 CASLKNLAMEQFF TGTGCCAGTTTGAAAAACCTAGCGATGGAGCAGTTCTTC
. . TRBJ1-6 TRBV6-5 CASRAHSSPLHF TGTGCCAGCCGGGCCCATAGTTCACCCCTCCACTTT
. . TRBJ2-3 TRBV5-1 CASSPRSGITDTQYF TGCGCCAGCAGTCCCCGGTCCGGGATCACAGATACGCAGTATTTT
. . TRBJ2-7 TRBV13 CASSHGPYEQYF TGTGCCAGCAGCCACGGACCCTACGAGCAGTACTTC
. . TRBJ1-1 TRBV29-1 CSGGEPQNTEAFF TGCAGCGGGGGAGAACCCCAGAACACTGAAGCTTTCTTT
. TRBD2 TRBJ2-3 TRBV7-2 CASSSPGGRSDTQYF TGTGCCAGCAGCTCCCCGGGGGGGCGGTCAGATACGCAGTATTTT
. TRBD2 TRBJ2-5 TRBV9 CASSVAVRSGGRQETQYF TGTGCCAGCAGCGTAGCTGTCCGTAGCGGGGGTCGACAAGAGACCCAGTACTTC
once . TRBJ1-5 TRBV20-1 CSALSADSYQPQHF TGCAGTGCCCTAAGCGCCGACTCCTATCAGCCCCAGCATTTT
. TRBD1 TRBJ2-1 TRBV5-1 CASSLGTGASYNEQFF TGCGCCAGCAGCTTGGGGACAGGCGCTTCCTACAATGAGCAGTTCTTC
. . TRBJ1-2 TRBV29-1 CSVEIYNGYTF TGCAGCGTTGAAATCTATAATGGCTACACCTTC
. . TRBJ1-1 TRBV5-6 CASRGPNTEAFF TGTGCCAGCAGGGGCCCGAACACTGAAGCTTTCTTT
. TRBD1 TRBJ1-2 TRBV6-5 CASSYSGDSFGYTF TGTGCCAGCAGTTACTCTGGGGACAGCTTTGGCTACACCTTC